Sequencing of this TCR beta chain was carried out in a study of T cells in Graves' hyperthyroidism and ophthalmopathy. Clinical symptoms, serum thyroxine, TRAb, thyroid ultrasound and orbital computed tomography informed diagnoses. PBMCs were collected from an approximately 9.3 ml volume of fresh peripheral blood. Trimming took 5 bases from V and 10 from J; bases not matched to a gene: 18. The CDR3 has 17 amino acids. This clonotype was counted ten times or more. Its antigen remains unknown. From RNA transcripts, TCR beta CDR3 regions were amplified. Initially, a first-round RT-PCR of the TCR CDR3 employed the HTBI primer set. TCRdb fed the multiplex PCR reads into MiXCR, producing one record per CDR3 protein. The repertoire holds under 350,000 distinct CDR3 sequences, roughly 15% seen once, with roughly 33% in the top ten. The study's findings and limits: The majority of expanded thyroid clonotypes above 0.001 also appeared in blood.

Sample: blood. This chain uses TRBV12-3 or TRBV12-4 with TRBJ1-4, with 8 positions matching TRBD1. The sequence was collected from a woman between 40 and 50 years old with Graves' ophthalmopathy. CDR3 sequence: CASSSWARGLSVGKLFF. The DNA of the CDR3 is TGTGCCAGCAGTAGTTGGGCCAGGGGGCTATCAGTAGGAAAACTGTTTTTT.